The present entry profiles one TCR beta chain with its context. The antigen remains unidentified. These data originate in a study of blood T cells in healthy people across ages. The CDR3 is 18 amino acids. After removal of 1 base from V and 4 bases from J, the junction contained 8 bases not matched to a gene. The germline V gene has CDR1 SEHNR and CDR2 FQNEAQ (reference sequence). A J-beta primer mix and a sample-barcoded 5' primer were used in a second PCR of roughly 7 to 12 cycles. TCRdb fed the 5' RACE reads into MiXCR, producing one record per CDR3 protein. This table holds hundreds of thousands of distinct CDR3 sequences, approximately 52% found once. The sample, about 9.7 milliliters of peripheral blood, was drawn from each donor. Study-wide points: CMV status of donors was not determined, possibly confounding expanded clonotype changes. Age advanced and TCR beta diversity per million T cells fell, roughly linearly. Diversity estimated from one million T cells was considered an underestimate.

V and J are TRBV7-9 and TRBJ2-4; 12 bases match TRBD2. This TCR derives from a woman of 80 years or more in good health. Sequenced: blood. CDR3 DNA sequence: TGTGCCAGCAGCTTAGATCCCGATCTAGCGGGAGGGAAAAACATTCAGTACTTC. Protein: CASSLDPDLAGGKNIQYF.